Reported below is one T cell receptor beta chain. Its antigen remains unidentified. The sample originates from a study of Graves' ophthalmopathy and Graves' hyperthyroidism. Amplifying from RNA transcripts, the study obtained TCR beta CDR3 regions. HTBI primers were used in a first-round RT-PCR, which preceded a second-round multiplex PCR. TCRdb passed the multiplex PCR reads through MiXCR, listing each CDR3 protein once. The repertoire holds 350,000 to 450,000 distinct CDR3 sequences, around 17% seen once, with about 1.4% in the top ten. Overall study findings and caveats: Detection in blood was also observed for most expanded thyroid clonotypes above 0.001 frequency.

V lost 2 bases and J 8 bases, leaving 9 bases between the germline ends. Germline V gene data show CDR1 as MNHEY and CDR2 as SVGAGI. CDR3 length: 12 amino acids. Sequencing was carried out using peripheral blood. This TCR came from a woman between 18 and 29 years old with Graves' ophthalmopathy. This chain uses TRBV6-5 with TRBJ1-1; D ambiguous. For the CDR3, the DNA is TGTGCCAGCAGTTACCCACTACCCGAAGCTTTCTTT. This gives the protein CASSYPLPEAFF.